The present T cell receptor (beta chain) was sequenced within a study of shared clonotypes between healthy human individuals. Every immunoSEQ plate was one replicate of a subset's evenly spread DNA. Profiling relied on immunoSEQ multiplex PCR, and the TCRdb table lists in-frame clones only, not all of them. The table has hundreds of thousands of clones, approximately 74% seen once. Splitting the CD4+ cells yielded a CD45RA+ naive subset and a CD45RA-negative memory subset. The V segment lost 5 bases and the J segment 3 bases; nucleotides outside the gene matches: 6. Germline loops: CDR1 LNHDA, CDR2 SQIVND (reference sequence). The CDR3 runs 15 residues.

The genes are TRBV19 and TRBJ2-1; 8 bases are a match to TRBD2. Sequenced input: memory CD4+ T cells sorted from blood. Specified subset: CD45RA-negative fraction. The sequence derives from a woman in her 30s in good health. CDR3 DNA: TGTGCCAGTAGTCCGCGTAGCGGGATCTACAATGAGCAGTTCTTC. Translating it yields CASSPRSGIYNEQFF.